This TCR beta chain was sequenced for a study of shared clonotypes between healthy human individuals. Study summary: Per-donor plates numbered three CD4 naive, three CD4 memory, two CD8 naive and one CD8 memory.

The assay was immunoSEQ multiplex PCR, and TCRdb's table has in-frame clones only and misses some. The repertoire holds roughly 380,000 clones, with about 96% as singletons. From germline, CDR1 is SSHAT and CDR2 FNYEAQ (reference sequence). CDR3 length equals 14 residues. Findings of the study overall: Only blood underwent sampling, and tissue repertoires likely differ. The study found lower generation probabilities in non-shared clonotypes than in those shared by all four donors.

On this clone itself: Its antigen is currently unknown. At one end, the junction sequence differs from germline, possibly due to a read error.

Sequences were obtained from memory CD8+ T cells sorted from blood. Subset denoted: CD45RO+ cells pooled with CCR7-negative TemRA cells. V gene TRBV7-7 combines with J gene TRBJ1-4; TRBD1 matches 9 bases. The source is a man aged 25 to 40 in good health. This chain's CDR3 is CASSCRDRVEKLFF. In nucleotides, the CDR3 is TGTGCTAGCAGCTGCCGGGACAGGGTTGAAAAACTGTTTTTT. Full variable domain (missing parts from reference TRBV7-7 and TRBJ1-4): GAGVSQSPRYKVTKRGQDVTLRCDPISSHATLYWYQQALGQGPEFLTYFNYEAQPDKSGLPSDRFSAERPEGSISTLTIQRTEQRDSAMYRCASSCRDRVEKLFFGSGTQLSVL.